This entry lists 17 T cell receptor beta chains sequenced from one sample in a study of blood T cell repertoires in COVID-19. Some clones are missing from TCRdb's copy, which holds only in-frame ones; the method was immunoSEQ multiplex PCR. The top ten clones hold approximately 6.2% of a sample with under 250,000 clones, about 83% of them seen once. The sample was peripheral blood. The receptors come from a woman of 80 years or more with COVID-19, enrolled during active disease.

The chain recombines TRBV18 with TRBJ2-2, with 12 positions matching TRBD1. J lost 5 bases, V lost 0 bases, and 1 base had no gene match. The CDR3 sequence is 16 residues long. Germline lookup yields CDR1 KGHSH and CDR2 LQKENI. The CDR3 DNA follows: TGTGCCAGCTCACCACCGGGACAGGGGGCGACCGGGGAGCTGTTTTTT. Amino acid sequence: CASSPPGQGATGELFF.

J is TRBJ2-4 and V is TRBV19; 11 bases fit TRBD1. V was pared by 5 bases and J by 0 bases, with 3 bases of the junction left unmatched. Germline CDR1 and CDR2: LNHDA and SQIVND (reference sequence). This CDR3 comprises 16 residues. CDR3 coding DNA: TGTGCCAGTAGTTGGGGACAGGGGGTAGCCAAAAACATTCAGTACTTC. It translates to CASSWGQGVAKNIQYF.

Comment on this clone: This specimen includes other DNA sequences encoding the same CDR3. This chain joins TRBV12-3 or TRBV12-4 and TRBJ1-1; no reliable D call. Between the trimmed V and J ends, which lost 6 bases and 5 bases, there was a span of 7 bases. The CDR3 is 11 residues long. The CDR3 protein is CASSSRTEAFF. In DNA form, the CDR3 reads TGTGCCAGCAGCTCGAGGACTGAAGCTTTCTTT.

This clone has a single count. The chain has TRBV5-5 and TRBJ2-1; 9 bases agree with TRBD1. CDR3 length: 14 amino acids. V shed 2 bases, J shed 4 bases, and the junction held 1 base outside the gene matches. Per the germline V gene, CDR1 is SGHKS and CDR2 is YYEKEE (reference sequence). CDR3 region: CASSLGQGYNEQFF. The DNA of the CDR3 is TGTGCCAGCAGCTTAGGACAGGGGTACAATGAGCAGTTCTTC.

CDR3 in amino acids: CASGEVGTGFNEKLFF. CDR3 bases: TGTGCCAGCGGGGAGGTGGGGACGGGTTTTAATGAAAAACTGTTTTTT. The chain recombines TRBV28 with TRBJ1-4, with D tentatively TRBD1 (5 bases). The CDR3 consists of 16 residues. V gave up 8 bases and J gave up 4 bases, with 20 bases separating them. Germline V CDR1 and CDR2: MDHEN, SYDVKM.

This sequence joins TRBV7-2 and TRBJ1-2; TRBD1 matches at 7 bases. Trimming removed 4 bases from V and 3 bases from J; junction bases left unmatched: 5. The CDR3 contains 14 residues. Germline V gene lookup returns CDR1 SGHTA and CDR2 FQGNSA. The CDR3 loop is CASSYQGGYYGYTF. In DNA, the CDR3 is TGTGCCAGCAGCTATCAAGGGGGCTACTATGGCTACACCTTC.

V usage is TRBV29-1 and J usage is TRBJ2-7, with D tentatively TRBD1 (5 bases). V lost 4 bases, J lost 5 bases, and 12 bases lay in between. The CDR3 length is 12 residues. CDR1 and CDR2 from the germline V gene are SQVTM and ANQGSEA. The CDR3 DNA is TGCAGCGTTGGGCAGGGAACAGACGAGCAGTACTTC. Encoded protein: CSVGQGTDEQYF.

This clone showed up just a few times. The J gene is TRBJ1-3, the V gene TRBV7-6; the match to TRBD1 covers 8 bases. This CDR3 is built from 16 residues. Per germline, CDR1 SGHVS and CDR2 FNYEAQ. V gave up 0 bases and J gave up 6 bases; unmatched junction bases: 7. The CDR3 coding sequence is TGTGCCAGCAGCTTAGCGCAGGCAGGGGGCTCAAACACCATATATTTT. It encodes CASSLAQAGGSNTIYF.

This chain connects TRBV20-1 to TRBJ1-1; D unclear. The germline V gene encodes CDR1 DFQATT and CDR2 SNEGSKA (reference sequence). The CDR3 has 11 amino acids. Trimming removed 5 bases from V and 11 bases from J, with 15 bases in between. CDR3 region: CSAVGGLFAFF. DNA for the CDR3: TGCAGTGCTGTCGGCGGTTTGTTTGCTTTCTTT.

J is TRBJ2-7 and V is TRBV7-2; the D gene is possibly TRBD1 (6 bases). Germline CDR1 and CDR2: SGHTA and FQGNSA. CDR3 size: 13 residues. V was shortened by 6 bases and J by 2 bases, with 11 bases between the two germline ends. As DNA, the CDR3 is TGTGCCAGCAGTCTAGGGGGAACCTACGAGCAGTACGTC. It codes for CASSLGGTYEQYV.

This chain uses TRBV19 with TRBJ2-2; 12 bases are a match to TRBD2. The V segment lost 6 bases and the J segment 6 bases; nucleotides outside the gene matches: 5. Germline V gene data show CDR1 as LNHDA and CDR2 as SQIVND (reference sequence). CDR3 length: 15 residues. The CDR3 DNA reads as TGTGCCAGTAGCCCTAGCGGGGGGGCTTCCGGGGAGCTGTTTTTT. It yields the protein CASSPSGGASGELFF.

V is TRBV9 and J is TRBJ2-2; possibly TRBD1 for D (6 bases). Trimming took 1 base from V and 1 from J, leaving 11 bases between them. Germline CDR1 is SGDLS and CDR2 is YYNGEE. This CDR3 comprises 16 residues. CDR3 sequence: CASSVPKTGNTGELFF. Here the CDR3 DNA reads TGTGCCAGCAGCGTACCCAAGACAGGGAACACCGGGGAGCTGTTTTTT.

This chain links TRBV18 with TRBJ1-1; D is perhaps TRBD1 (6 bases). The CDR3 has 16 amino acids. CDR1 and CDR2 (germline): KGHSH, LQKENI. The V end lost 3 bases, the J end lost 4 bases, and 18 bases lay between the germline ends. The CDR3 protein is CASSPEGTTGLTEAFF. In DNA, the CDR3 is TGTGCCAGCTCACCCGAGGGGACAACAGGGCTCACTGAAGCTTTCTTT.

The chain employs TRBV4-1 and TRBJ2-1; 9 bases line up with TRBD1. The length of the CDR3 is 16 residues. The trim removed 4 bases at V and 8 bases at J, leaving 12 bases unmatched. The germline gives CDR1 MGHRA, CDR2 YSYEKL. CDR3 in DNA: TGCGCCAGCAGCCTAACTACAGGGGGCGGGGGCCATGAGCAGTTCTTC. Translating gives CASSLTTGGGGHEQFF.

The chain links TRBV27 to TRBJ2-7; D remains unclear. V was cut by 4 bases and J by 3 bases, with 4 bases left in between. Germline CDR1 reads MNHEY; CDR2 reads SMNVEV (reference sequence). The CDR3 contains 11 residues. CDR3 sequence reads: CASSSIYEQYF. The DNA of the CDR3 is TGTGCCAGCAGTTCAATCTACGAGCAGTACTTC.

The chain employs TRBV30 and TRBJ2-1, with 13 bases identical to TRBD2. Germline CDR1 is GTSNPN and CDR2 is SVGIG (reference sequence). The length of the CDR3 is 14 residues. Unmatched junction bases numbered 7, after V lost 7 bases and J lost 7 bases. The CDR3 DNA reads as TGTGCCTCCGGACTAGCGGGGGTGAGGAATGAGCAGTTCTTC. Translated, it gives CASGLAGVRNEQFF.

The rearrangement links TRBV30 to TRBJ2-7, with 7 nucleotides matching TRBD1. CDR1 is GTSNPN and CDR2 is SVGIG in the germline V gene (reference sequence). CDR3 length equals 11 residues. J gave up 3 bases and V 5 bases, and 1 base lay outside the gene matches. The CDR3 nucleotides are TGTGCCTGGGGACAGGACTACGAGCAGTACTTC. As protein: CAWGQDYEQYF.